This T cell receptor (beta chain) appears in the sequencing data of a study of CD8 T cells in ankylosing spondylitis. Each TCR beta library was made by quantitative 5'-RACE that incorporated molecular barcodes. TCRdb used MiXCR to reprocess the 5' RACE reads, holding one entry per CDR3 protein. The sample includes 150,000 to 200,000 distinct CDR3 sequences, 15% to 20% seen only once; the top ten take around 4%. This clonotype was seen ten or more times. The CDR3 covers 16 residues. Per the germline V gene, CDR1 is LGHNA and CDR2 is YSLEER. V lost 0 bases, J lost 3 bases, and 8 bases stayed unmatched. Sequenced sample: blood, either unsorted or a sorted T cell fraction (not recorded which). This receptor was identified in a male donor under 30 with ankylosing spondylitis or in good health (not recorded which). This sequence joins TRBV4-3 and TRBJ2-7, with 7 nucleotides matching TRBD1. This CDR3 reads CASSQDRGQTYYEQYF. The CDR3 DNA follows: TGCGCCAGCAGCCAAGATAGGGGACAGACTTACTACGAGCAGTACTTC.